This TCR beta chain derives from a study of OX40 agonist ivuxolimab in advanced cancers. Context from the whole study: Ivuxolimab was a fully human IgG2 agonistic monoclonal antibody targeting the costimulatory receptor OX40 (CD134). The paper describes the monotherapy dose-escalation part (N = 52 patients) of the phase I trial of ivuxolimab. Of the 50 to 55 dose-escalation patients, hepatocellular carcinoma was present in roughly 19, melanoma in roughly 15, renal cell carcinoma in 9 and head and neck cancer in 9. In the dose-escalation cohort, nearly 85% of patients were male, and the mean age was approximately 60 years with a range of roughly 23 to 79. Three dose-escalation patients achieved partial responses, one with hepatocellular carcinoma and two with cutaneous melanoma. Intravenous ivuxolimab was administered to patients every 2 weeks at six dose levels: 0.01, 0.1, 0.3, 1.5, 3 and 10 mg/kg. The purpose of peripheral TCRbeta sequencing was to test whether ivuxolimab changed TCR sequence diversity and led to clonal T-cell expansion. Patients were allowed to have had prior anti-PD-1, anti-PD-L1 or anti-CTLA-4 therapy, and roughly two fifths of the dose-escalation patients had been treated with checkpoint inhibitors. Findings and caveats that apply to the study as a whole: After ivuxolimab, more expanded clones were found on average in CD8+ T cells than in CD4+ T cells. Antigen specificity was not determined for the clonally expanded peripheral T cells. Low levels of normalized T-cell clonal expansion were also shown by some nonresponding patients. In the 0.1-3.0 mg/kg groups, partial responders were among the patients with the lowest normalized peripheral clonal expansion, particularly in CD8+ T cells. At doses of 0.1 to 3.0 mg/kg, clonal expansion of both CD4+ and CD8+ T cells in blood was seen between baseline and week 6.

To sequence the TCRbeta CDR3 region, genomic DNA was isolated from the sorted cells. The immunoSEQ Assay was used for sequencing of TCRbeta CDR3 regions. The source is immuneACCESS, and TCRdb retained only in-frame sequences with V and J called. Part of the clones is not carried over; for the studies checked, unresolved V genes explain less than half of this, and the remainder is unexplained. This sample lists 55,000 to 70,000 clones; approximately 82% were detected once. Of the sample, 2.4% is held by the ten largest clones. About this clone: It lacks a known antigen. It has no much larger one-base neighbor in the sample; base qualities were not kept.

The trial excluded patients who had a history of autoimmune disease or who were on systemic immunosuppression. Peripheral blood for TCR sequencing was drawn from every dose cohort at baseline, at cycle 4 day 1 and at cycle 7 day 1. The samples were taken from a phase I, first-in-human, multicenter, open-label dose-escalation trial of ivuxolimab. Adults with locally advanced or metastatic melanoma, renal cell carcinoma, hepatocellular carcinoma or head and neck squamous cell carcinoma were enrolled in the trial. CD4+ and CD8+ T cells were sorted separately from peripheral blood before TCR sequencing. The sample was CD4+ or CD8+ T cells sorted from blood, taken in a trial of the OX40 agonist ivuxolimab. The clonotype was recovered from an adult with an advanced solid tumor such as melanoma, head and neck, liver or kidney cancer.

The DNA sequence is TGTGCCAGCAGCTTGGAAGAGGGAGCCTGGGGCTACACCTTC. The encoded protein is CASSLEEGAWGYTF. The sequence joins TRBV5-8 to TRBJ1-2; confidence is insufficient to name the D gene. V loses 0 bases of germline sequence and J loses 8 bases, and the interval between the two ends is 14 bases. CDR1 and CDR2 are read off the germline V gene as SGHTS and YDEGEE. The CDR3 measures 14 amino acids from cysteine to phenylalanine. Solely the CDR3 DNA is kept, with 42 bases framed from the first base.